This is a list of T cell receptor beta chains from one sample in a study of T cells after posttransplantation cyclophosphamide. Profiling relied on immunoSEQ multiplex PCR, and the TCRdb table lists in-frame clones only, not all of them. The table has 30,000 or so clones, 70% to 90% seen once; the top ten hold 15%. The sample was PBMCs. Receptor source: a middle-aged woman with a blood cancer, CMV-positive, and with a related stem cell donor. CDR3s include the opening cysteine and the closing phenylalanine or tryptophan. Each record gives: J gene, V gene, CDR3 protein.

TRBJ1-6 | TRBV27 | CASSSIYYGDNSPLHF
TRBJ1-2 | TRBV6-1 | CASSLAYGYTF
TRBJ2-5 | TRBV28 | CASSPSRWGAKETQYF
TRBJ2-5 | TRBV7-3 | CASSRSNRGWRKTQYF
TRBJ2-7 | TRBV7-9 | CASSTTRGQFEQYF
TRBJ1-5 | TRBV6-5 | CASSYSGPDNQPQHF
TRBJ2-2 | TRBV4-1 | CASRYTGGTGELFF
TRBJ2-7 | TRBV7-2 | CASSLVALPYEQYF
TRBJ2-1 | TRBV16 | CASSEGLIYSYNEQFF
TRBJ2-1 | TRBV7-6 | CASSLGVAGPITYNEQFF
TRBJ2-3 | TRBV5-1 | CASSLAGRTSTDTQYF
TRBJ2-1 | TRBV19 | CASSTTGVSYNEQFF
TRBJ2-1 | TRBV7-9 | CASSPMGTGTTIGQFF
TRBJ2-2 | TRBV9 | CASSEGLAGPANTGELFF
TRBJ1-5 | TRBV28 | CASSTGLAQPQHF
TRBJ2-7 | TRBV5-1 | CASSPGTSEQYF
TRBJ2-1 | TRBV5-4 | CASSLEQSPEQFF
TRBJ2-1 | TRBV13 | CASSFPRGGPSYNEQFF
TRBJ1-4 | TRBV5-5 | CASSTGEGATNEKLFF
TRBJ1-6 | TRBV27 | CASKFGGESPLHF
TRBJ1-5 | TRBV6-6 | CASSARQGGQPQHF
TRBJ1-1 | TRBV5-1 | CASQSGGFNTEAFF
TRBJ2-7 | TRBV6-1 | CASSEDRTYEQYF
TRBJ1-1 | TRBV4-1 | CASSQFHISRGWTANTEAFF
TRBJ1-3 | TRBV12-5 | CASGLVVGDSGNTIYF
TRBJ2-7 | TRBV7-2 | CASTLTSGGTYEQYF
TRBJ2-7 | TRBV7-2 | CASSLAGTPNYEQYF
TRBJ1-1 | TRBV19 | CASSIRGARNTEAFF
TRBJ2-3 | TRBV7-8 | CASSAQTSGGPYTDTQYF
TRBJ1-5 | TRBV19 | CASSTSWGADQPQHF
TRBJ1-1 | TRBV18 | CASSLAPSTNTEAFF
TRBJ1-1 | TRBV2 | CARERGGPSTEAFF
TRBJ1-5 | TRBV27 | CASSLGRGGVGFQPQHF
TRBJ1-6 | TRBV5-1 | CASSLDQGRSPLHF
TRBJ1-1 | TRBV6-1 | CASSEWSLENTEAFF
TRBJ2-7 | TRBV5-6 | CASSAFYRGGAYEQYF
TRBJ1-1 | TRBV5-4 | CASSRPGQMNTEAFF
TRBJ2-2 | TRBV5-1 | CASSLLAGGANTGELFF